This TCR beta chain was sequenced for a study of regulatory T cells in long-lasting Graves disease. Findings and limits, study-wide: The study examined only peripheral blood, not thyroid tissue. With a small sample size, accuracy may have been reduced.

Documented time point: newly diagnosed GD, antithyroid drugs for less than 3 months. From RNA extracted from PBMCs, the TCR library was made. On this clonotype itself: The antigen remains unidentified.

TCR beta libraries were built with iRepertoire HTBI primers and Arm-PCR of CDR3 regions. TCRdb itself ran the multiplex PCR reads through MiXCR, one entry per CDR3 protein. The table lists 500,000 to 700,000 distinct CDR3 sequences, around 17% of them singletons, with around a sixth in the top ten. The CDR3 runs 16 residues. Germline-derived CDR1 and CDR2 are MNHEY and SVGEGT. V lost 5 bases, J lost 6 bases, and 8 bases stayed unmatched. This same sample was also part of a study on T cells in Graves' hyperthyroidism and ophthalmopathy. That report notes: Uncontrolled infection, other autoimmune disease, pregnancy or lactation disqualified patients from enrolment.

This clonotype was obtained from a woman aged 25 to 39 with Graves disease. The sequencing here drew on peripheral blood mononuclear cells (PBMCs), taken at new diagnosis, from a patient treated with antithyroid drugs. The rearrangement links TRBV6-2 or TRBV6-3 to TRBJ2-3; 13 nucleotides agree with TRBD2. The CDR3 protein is CASSPRTSGSFDTQYF. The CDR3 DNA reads TGTGCCAGCAGTCCTCGGACTAGCGGGAGTTTCGATACGCAGTATTTT.